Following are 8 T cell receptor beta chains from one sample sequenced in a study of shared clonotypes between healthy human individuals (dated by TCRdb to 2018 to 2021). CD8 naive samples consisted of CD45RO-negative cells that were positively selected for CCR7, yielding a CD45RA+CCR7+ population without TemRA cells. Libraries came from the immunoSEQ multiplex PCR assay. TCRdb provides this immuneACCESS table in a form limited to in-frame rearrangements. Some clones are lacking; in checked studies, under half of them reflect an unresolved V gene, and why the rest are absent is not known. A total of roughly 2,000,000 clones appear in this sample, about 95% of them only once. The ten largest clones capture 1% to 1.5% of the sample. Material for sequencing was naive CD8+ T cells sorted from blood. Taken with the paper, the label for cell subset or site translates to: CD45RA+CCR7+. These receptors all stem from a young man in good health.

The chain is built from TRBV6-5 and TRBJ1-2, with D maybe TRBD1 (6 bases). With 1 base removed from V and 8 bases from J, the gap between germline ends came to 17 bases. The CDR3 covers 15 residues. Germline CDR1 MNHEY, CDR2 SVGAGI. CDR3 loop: CASSYYALGGGGYTF. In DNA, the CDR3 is TGTGCCAGCAGTTACTATGCATTGGGGGGCGGAGGCTACACCTTC.

CDR3 coding DNA: TGTGCCAGCAGCTTATTCCTAGCGGGAGGAACAGATACGCAGTATTTT. Translating it yields CASSLFLAGGTDTQYF. The rearrangement links TRBV11-2 to TRBJ2-3; 11 bases align to TRBD2. Germline assignment: CDR1 SGHAT and CDR2 FQNNGV. The trim removed 2 bases at V and 3 bases at J, leaving 4 bases unmatched. CDR3 length equals 16 residues.

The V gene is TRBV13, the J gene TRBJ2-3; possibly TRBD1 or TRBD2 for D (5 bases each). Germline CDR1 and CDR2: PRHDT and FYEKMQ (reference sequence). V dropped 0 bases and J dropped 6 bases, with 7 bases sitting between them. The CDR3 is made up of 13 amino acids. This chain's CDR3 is CASSLGGDDTQYF. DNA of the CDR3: TGTGCCAGCAGCTTAGGGGGGGACGATACGCAGTATTTT.

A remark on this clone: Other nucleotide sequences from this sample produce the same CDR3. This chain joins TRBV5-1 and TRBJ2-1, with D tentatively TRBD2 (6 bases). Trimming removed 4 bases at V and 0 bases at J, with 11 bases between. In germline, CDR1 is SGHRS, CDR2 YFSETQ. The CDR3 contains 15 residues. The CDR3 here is CASSPDGSSYNEQFF. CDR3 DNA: TGCGCCAGCAGCCCCGACGGGAGCTCCTACAATGAGCAGTTCTTC.

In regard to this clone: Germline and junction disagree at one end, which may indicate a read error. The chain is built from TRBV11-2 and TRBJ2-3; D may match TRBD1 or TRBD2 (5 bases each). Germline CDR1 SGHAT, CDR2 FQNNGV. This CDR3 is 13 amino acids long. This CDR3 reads CASSLDGTPWRYF. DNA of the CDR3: TGTGCCAGCAGCCTAGACGGGACCCCCTGGCGGTATTTT.

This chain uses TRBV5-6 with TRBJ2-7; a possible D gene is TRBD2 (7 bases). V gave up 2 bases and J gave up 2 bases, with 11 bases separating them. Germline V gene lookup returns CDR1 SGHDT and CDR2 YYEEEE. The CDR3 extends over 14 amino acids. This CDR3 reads CASSFTGGPYEQYF. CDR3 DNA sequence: TGTGCCAGCAGCTTTACGGGGGGCCCCTACGAGCAGTACTTC. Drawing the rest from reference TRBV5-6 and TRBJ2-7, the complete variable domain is DAGVTQSPTHLIKTRGQQVTLRCSPKSGHDTVSWYQQALGQGPQFIFQYYEEEERQRGNFPDRFSGHQFPNYSSELNVNALLLGDSALYLCASSFTGGPYEQYFGPGTRLTVT.

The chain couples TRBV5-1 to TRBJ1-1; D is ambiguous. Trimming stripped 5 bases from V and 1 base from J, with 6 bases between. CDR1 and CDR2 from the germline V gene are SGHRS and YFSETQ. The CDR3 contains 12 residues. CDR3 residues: CASRQWNTEAFF. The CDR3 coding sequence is TGCGCCAGCAGACAGTGGAACACTGAAGCTTTCTTT.

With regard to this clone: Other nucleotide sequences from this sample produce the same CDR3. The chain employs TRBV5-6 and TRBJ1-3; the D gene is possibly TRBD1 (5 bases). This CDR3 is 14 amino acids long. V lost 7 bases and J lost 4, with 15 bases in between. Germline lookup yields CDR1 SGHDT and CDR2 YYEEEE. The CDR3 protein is CASSPDRGGNTIYF. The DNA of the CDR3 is TGTGCCAGCTCCCCCGACAGAGGAGGAAACACCATATATTTT. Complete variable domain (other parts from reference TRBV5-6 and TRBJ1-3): DAGVTQSPTHLIKTRGQQVTLRCSPKSGHDTVSWYQQALGQGPQFIFQYYEEEERQRGNFPDRFSGHQFPNYSSELNVNALLLGDSALYLCASSPDRGGNTIYFGEGSWLTVV.